A single sample is the source of the 32 T cell receptor beta chains below, sequenced in a study of blood T cells in healthy people across ages. A second about 7 to 11 cycle PCR used barcoded and J-beta primers. TCRdb reanalysed the 5' RACE reads using MiXCR and keeps one entry per CDR3 protein. This repertoire shows around 800,000 distinct CDR3 sequences, about 53% found once; its top ten account for approximately 41%. Sequenced input: blood. The receptors stem from a man aged 80 or over in good health.

The chain joins TRBV6-5 to TRBJ2-1; the match to TRBD2 covers 9 bases. V lost 2 bases, J lost 3 bases, and 5 bases stayed unmatched. CDR3 length: 16 amino acids. CDR1 MNHEY and CDR2 SVGAGI come from the germline V gene. DNA for the CDR3: TGTGCCAGCAGTTACGCGACTAGCGGACACTACAATGAGCAGTTCTTC. This translates into CASSYATSGHYNEQFF.

The V gene is TRBV20-1, the J gene TRBJ1-2; 8 bases are shared with TRBD1. Trimming cost V 0 bases and J 7 bases; bases outside gene matches: 7. Germline CDR1 DFQATT, CDR2 SNEGSKA (reference sequence). This CDR3 spans 14 amino acids. Here the CDR3 DNA reads TGCAGTGCTAGAGATCCCCAGGGGGCGAGTGGCTACACCTTC. Amino acids: CSARDPQGASGYTF.

A few counts support this clonotype. CDR3 sequence reads: CASSPPGVDEQFF. As DNA, the CDR3 is TGTGCCAGCAGCCCCCCAGGAGTAGACGAGCAGTTCTTC. The chain combines TRBV7-9 with TRBJ2-1; D unclear. Trimming removed 5 bases at V and 10 bases at J, with 15 bases between. This CDR3 has 13 amino acids. Per germline, CDR1 SEHNR and CDR2 FQNEAQ (reference sequence).

This clonotype was observed a handful of times. The chain has TRBV4-2 and TRBJ2-7, with 7 bases fitting TRBD1. Germline V gene data show CDR1 as LGHNA and CDR2 as YNFKEQ. Trimming took 0 bases from V and 6 from J; bases not matched to a gene: 8. The CDR3 sequence is 15 residues long. The CDR3 loop reads CASSQDRRQGSEQYF. CDR3 DNA: TGTGCCAGCAGCCAAGATAGGAGACAGGGCAGCGAGCAGTACTTC.

The rearrangement uses TRBV27 and TRBJ2-7, with D possibly being TRBD2 (6 bases). Trimming left V 5 bases short and J 3 bases short, with 17 bases between. This CDR3 spans 15 amino acids. Germline CDR1 reads MNHEY; CDR2 reads SMNVEV (reference sequence). CDR3 in DNA: TGTGCCAGCAGTAGCGCCGGGACTTGTATCTACGAGCAGTACTTC. Translating gives CASSSAGTCIYEQYF.

This clonotype was counted between two and nine times. The rearrangement links TRBV5-1 to TRBJ1-4; D is ambiguous. Trimming left V 6 bases short and J 3 bases short, with 15 bases between. The CDR3 contains 15 residues. Germline CDR1 and CDR2: SGHRS and YFSETQ. As DNA, the CDR3 is TGCGCCAGCAACAATGCTGGGTCCTCTAATGAAAAACTGTTTTTT. As protein: CASNNAGSSNEKLFF. Full variable domain (rest looked up from reference TRBV5-1 and TRBJ1-4): KAGVTQTPRYLIKTRGQQVTLSCSPISGHRSVSWYQQTPGQGLQFLFEYFSETQRNKGNFPGRFSGRQFSNSRSEMNVSTLELGDSALYLCASNNAGSSNEKLFFGSGTQLSVL.

The V gene is TRBV28, the J gene TRBJ2-1; 12 nucleotides align to TRBD2. The CDR3 totals 17 residues. J was trimmed by 6 bases and V by 1 base; bases with no gene match: 7. Germline lookup yields CDR1 MDHEN and CDR2 SYDVKM. CDR3 bases: TGTGCCAGCAGTTTATCTGGACTAGCGGGGTTACTCAATGAGCAGTTCTTC. This sequence encodes CASSLSGLAGLLNEQFF.

The chain combines TRBV5-1 with TRBJ2-5; 10 bases are shared with TRBD2. V was pared by 4 bases and J by 4 bases, with 10 bases of the junction left unmatched. The CDR3 spans 16 residues. CDR1 SGHRS and CDR2 YFSETQ come from the germline V gene. The CDR3 spells CASSPLGSGRGETQYF. DNA of the CDR3: TGCGCCAGCAGCCCACTTGGGAGCGGGAGGGGAGAGACCCAGTACTTC.

The chain recombines TRBV7-2 with TRBJ2-7, with D unclear. Deletions cut 4 bases from V and 6 bases from J, with 10 bases between. The CDR3 has 12 residues. Germline V gene lookup returns CDR1 SGHTA and CDR2 FQGNSA. CDR3 protein: CASSSPGFEQYF. The CDR3 bases are TGTGCCAGCAGCTCTCCCGGTTTCGAGCAGTACTTC.

The rearrangement joins TRBV6-6 to TRBJ2-7; perhaps D is TRBD1 or TRBD2 (5 bases each). Trimming pared 2 bases from V and 3 bases from J, leaving 11 bases between. The CDR3 sequence is 14 residues long. Per germline, CDR1 MNHNY and CDR2 SVGAGI (reference sequence). The CDR3 spells CASSYAGAGYEQYF. The CDR3 DNA is TGTGCCAGCAGTTACGCCGGGGCCGGCTACGAGCAGTACTTC.

This clonotype turned up a few times. This sequence joins TRBV6-1 and TRBJ1-4, with D possibly being TRBD1 (5 bases). In germline, CDR1 is MNHNS, CDR2 SASEGT. This CDR3 region has 13 residues. Trimming took 7 bases from V and 5 from J, leaving 11 bases between them. The CDR3 nucleotides are TGTGCCAGCACCGGACAACTCAATGAAAAACTGTTTTTT. Its protein is CASTGQLNEKLFF.

V usage is TRBV20-1 and J usage is TRBJ2-4, with 13 nucleotides matching TRBD2. The end of the DNA fits TRBJ2-7 better, so the J call may be wrong. Germline-derived CDR1 and CDR2 are DFQATT and SNEGSKA (reference sequence). The CDR3 covers 15 residues. The CDR3 loop reads CSAKGTSGKEGEQYF. The CDR3, as DNA: TGCAGTGCCAAAGGGACTAGCGGGAAAGAGGGCGAGCAGTACTTC.

The V call is TRBV7-6, the J call TRBJ2-5; D not certain. The V end was cut by 1 base, the J end by 3 bases, with 9 bases between. This CDR3 comprises 14 residues. Germline loops: CDR1 SGHVS, CDR2 FNYEAQ. DNA for the CDR3: TGTGCCAGCAGCTTAGGGAACAGTAAAGAGACCCAGTACTTC. Translating gives CASSLGNSKETQYF.

J is TRBJ1-2 and V is TRBV12-3 or TRBV12-4, with unresolved D. CDR3 length equals 14 residues. V lost 7 bases, J lost 6 bases, and 18 bases lay in between. CDR3 DNA: TGTGCCAGCAAATCTGGGGTGGTCTCCCATGGCTACACCTTC. The encoded protein is CASKSGVVSHGYTF.

The J gene is TRBJ2-7, the V gene TRBV18, with D possibly TRBD2 on 6 matching bases. Germline CDR1 KGHSH, CDR2 LQKENI. The V end lost 1 base, the J end lost 4 bases, and 14 bases lay between the germline ends. This CDR3 spans 15 amino acids. The CDR3 DNA follows: TGTGCCAGCTCACCACGGCGGGACCTCGGGTACGAGCAGTACTTC. The encoded protein is CASSPRRDLGYEQYF.

This sequence joins TRBV29-1 and TRBJ2-7; TRBD1 aligns across 10 bases. Unmatched junction bases numbered 6, after V lost 0 bases and J lost 7 bases. Germline V gene sequence: CDR1 SQVTM, CDR2 ANQGSEA. The CDR3 sequence is 14 residues long. CDR3 in DNA: TGCAGCGTTGAAGATCTGGGACAGGGGACGGAGCAGTACTTC. Protein sequence: CSVEDLGQGTEQYF.

The chain employs TRBV4-2 and TRBJ2-7, with D tentatively TRBD1 (6 bases). The CDR3 spans 16 residues. Per germline, CDR1 LGHNA and CDR2 YNFKEQ. Trimming took 2 bases from V and 7 from J, leaving 21 bases between them. DNA of the CDR3: TGTGCCAGCAGCCAAAACAGGGTTAGTGGGAACAGTGAGCAGTACTTC. Its translation: CASSQNRVSGNSEQYF.

The rearrangement uses TRBV3-1 and TRBJ2-5; D remains ambiguous. The J call may be incorrect, as the DNA end agrees better with TRBJ2-7. This CDR3 has 13 amino acids. From germline, CDR1 is LGHDT and CDR2 YNNKEL (reference sequence). The CDR3 sequence is CASSQGASDEQYF. CDR3 nucleotide sequence: TGTGCCAGCAGCCAAGGGGCGTCGGACGAGCAGTACTTC.

The V and J genes are TRBV7-8 and TRBJ2-1; no firm D call. The V end lost 3 bases, the J end lost 1 base, and 13 bases lay between the germline ends. CDR1 SGHVS and CDR2 FQNEAQ come from the germline V gene. The CDR3 runs 16 residues. The CDR3 is CASSFSMARSYNEQFF. The CDR3 DNA reads as TGTGCCAGCAGCTTCTCTATGGCAAGGTCCTACAATGAGCAGTTCTTC.

This clonotype was detected a few times. The chain carries TRBV10-3 and TRBJ2-7, with unresolved D. Germline assignment: CDR1 ENHRY and CDR2 SYGVKD. The CDR3 length is 15 residues. Deletions cut 2 bases from V and 0 bases from J, with 11 bases between. DNA of the CDR3: TGTGCCATCAGTGAGGGTCCCCACAGCTCCTACGAGCAGTACTTC. This encodes CAISEGPHSSYEQYF.

This clonotype was recorded a few times. The genes are TRBV2 and TRBJ2-1, with TRBD2 identical over 13 bases. The CDR3 is made up of 13 amino acids. CDR1 is SNHLY and CDR2 is FYNNEI in the germline V gene. The J segment lost 8 bases and the V segment lost 6 bases, leaving 1 base of the junction unmatched. CDR3 residues: CASRGLAGHEQFF. For the CDR3, the DNA is TGTGCCAGCAGGGGACTAGCGGGACATGAGCAGTTCTTC.

The chain has TRBV12-3 or TRBV12-4 and TRBJ2-4, with a weak D call TRBD1 (5 bases). Matching the DNA end better, TRBJ2-7 makes the J call doubtful. CDR3 length: 13 amino acids. CDR3 sequence (DNA): TGTGCCAGCAGGGTCAGGGCACGTTCCGAGCAGTACTTC. Protein product: CASRVRARSEQYF.

The V gene is TRBV7-9, the J gene TRBJ2-3; 7 nucleotides align to TRBD1. This CDR3 has 14 residues. Germline CDR1 and CDR2: SEHNR and FQNEAQ (reference sequence). After removal of 6 bases from V and 4 bases from J, the junction contained 7 bases not matched to a gene. CDR3 region: CASSSDRVADTQYF. The CDR3 bases are TGTGCCAGCAGTTCAGACAGGGTGGCAGATACGCAGTATTTT.

The rearrangement joins TRBV28 to TRBJ1-1; 7 bases fit TRBD1. Germline CDR1 MDHEN, CDR2 SYDVKM. V was clipped by 3 bases and J by 4 bases; unmatched bases: 8. This CDR3 is 15 amino acids long. CDR3 nucleotides: TGTGCCAGCAGTTTTGAGAGGAGGGGGCCCACTGAAGCTTTCTTT. Its protein product is CASSFERRGPTEAFF.

The gene calls are TRBV27 and TRBJ1-2; 7 bases line up with TRBD1. The CDR3 has 12 amino acids. V lost 6 bases and J lost 8; bases outside the gene matches: 6. Looked up from germline, CDR1 is MNHEY and CDR2 is SMNVEV (reference sequence). CDR3 DNA: TGTGCCAGCAGGACAGGGCTCGGCGGCTACACCTTC. Amino acids: CASRTGLGGYTF.

The CDR3 spells CASSQKSGFGNEQYF. DNA for the CDR3: TGTGCCAGCAGCCAAAAGAGCGGGTTCGGCAATGAGCAGTACTTC. The J gene is TRBJ2-7, the V gene TRBV14, with D possibly being TRBD2 (6 bases). Germline assignment: CDR1 SGHDN and CDR2 FVKESK. The CDR3 runs 15 residues. Between the trimmed V and J ends, which lost 2 bases and 7 bases, there was a span of 18 bases.

The chain uses TRBV5-1 and TRBJ2-5; D possibly corresponds to TRBD2 (5 bases). The end of the DNA aligns better with TRBJ2-7, so the J call may be wrong. The germline gives CDR1 SGHRS, CDR2 YFSETQ. This CDR3 is built from 15 residues. The chain's CDR3 is CASSLGGEGLHEQYF. Written as DNA, the CDR3 is TGCGCCAGCAGCTTGGGGGGAGAGGGTCTACACGAGCAGTACTTC.

Concerning this clonotype itself: The junction departs from germline at one end; a sequencing error may be responsible. This rearrangement joins TRBV7-2 to TRBJ1-5; unclear D gene. The germline CDR1 and CDR2 sequences are SGHTA and FQGNSA. CDR3 length equals 16 residues. CDR3 sequence reads: CAGSSQIVGRDQPQHF. CDR3 in DNA: TGTGCCGGCAGCTCCCAGATCGTCGGACGGGATCAGCCCCAGCATTTT.

V and J are TRBV18 and TRBJ2-3, with TRBD1 identical over 7 bases. J was trimmed by 14 bases and V by 4 bases; bases with no gene match: 9. Germline assignment: CDR1 KGHSH and CDR2 LQKENI. The CDR3 loop spans 12 amino acids. The CDR3 DNA is TGTGCCAGCTCACTTCGGGACAGCCGTACGTATTTT. Its protein product is CASSLRDSRTYF.

This chain connects TRBV27 to TRBJ2-1; 13 bases line up with TRBD2. The V and J ends lost 8 bases and 0 bases, in that order; junction bases with no gene match: 13. The CDR3 is made up of 19 amino acids. Germline V gene data show CDR1 as MNHEY and CDR2 as SMNVEV (reference sequence). CDR3 in amino acids: CASPNPTSGRPCSYNEQFF. As DNA, the CDR3 is TGTGCCAGCCCTAATCCGACTAGCGGGAGGCCGTGCTCCTACAATGAGCAGTTCTTC.

The chain recombines TRBV5-1 with TRBJ2-1, with D perhaps being TRBD1 or TRBD2 (6 bases each). V was clipped by 2 bases and J by 8 bases, with 17 bases between them. The CDR3 consists of 15 residues. Germline values: CDR1 SGHRS, CDR2 YFSETQ. CDR3 in amino acids: CASSFKSYGGYEQFF. The CDR3 coding sequence is TGCGCCAGCAGCTTTAAATCGTACGGGGGCTATGAGCAGTTCTTC.

This chain joins TRBV6-1 and TRBJ1-5, with D unresolved. This CDR3 has 11 residues. V dropped 9 bases and J dropped 5 bases, with 8 bases sitting between them. CDR1 and CDR2 (germline): MNHNS, SASEGT. The CDR3 loop is CASHQDQPQHF. The CDR3 DNA is TGTGCCAGTCACCAGGATCAGCCCCAGCATTTT.